The 10 T cell receptor beta chains below all came from one sample that was sequenced in a study of T cell changes during pregnancy in multiple sclerosis (dated by TCRdb to the late 2010s). The receptor library was made with the immunoSEQ multiplex PCR assay. What TCRdb holds here is the immuneACCESS table cut down to in-frame rearrangements. Part of the clones is not present; checked against another copy, under half of the missing clones reflect an unresolved V gene, and the others are unexplained. This sample has fewer than 70,000 clones in its table, and 90% to 95% of those were observed once. Of the sample, around 3.2% is held by the ten largest clones. Sequencing used CD8+ T cells from peripheral blood mononuclear cells, obtained in the third trimester of pregnancy. These receptors originate from a female donor with multiple sclerosis, enrolled in a pregnancy study.

The genes are TRBV27 and TRBJ1-4; D may be TRBD1 (6 bases). With 1 base removed from V and 7 bases from J, the gap between germline ends came to 7 bases. The germline V gene has CDR1 MNHEY and CDR2 SMNVEV (reference sequence). The CDR3 totals 13 residues. Here the CDR3 reads CASSLLQGEKLFF. The DNA of the CDR3 is TGTGCCAGCAGTTTATTACAGGGTGAAAAACTGTTTTTT.

This clone was counted a single time. The rearrangement joins TRBV19 to TRBJ2-2; no definite D call. The V gene lost 6 bases and the J gene lost 1 base, with 6 bases spanning the gap. The CDR3 is 13 residues long. In germline, CDR1 is LNHDA, CDR2 SQIVND (reference sequence). The CDR3 coding sequence is TGTGCCAGTAGCCCAGAGAACACCGGGGAGCTGTTTTTT. This sequence encodes CASSPENTGELFF.

The chain has TRBV27 and TRBJ1-2, with TRBD1 as a possible D gene (5 bases). Germline CDR1 MNHEY, CDR2 SMNVEV (reference sequence). The V gene lost 6 bases and the J gene lost 4 bases, with 18 bases spanning the gap. CDR3 length: 15 amino acids. CDR3 in DNA: TGTGCCAGCAGCTCCACGCCAGGGTTTGGCTATGGCTACACCTTC. It translates to CASSSTPGFGYGYTF.

The J gene is TRBJ2-5, the V gene TRBV4-2, with D tentatively TRBD2 (5 bases). V dropped 2 bases and J dropped 2 bases, with 18 bases sitting between them. Germline V gene lookup returns CDR1 LGHNA and CDR2 YNFKEQ. This CDR3 has 17 residues. In nucleotides, the CDR3 is TGTGCCAGCAGCCAACGCGGGCGGACTCCCTTTCAAGAGACCCAGTACTTC. Protein product: CASSQRGRTPFQETQYF.

This clone was seen once. The CDR3 region is CASSPGRDSPEQFF. CDR3 bases: TGTGCCAGCAGCCCCGGGAGGGATTCCCCTGAGCAGTTCTTC. The J gene is TRBJ2-1, the V gene TRBV4-2; 8 bases fit TRBD2. V trimming: 4 bases; J trimming: 9 bases; junction bases outside the gene matches: 8. The CDR3 has 14 residues. Germline assignment: CDR1 LGHNA and CDR2 YNFKEQ.

The rearrangement joins TRBV5-6 to TRBJ1-1; no clear D gene. V shed 4 bases and J shed 3 bases, with 16 bases lying between them. Germline values: CDR1 SGHDT, CDR2 YYEEEE. The CDR3 is 15 amino acids. The CDR3 bases are TGTGCCAGCAGCGCCCCGCCTAACGGGGACACTGAAGCTTTCTTT. Translation gives CASSAPPNGDTEAFF.

This sequence joins TRBV5-6 and TRBJ1-2; 7 bases are a match to TRBD1. The ends lost 0 bases at V and 4 bases at J; junction bases unmatched: 9. Per germline, CDR1 SGHDT and CDR2 YYEEEE. The CDR3 spans 16 residues. CDR3 DNA: TGTGCCAGCAGCTTGGGGGGGACAGATCCCTTCTATGGCTACACCTTC. Translated, it gives CASSLGGTDPFYGYTF.

This clone appeared a single time. The CDR3 nucleotides are TGTGCCAGCAGCTTGGGACTAGGGAAGTTCTTC. Translated, it gives CASSLGLGKFF. This chain uses TRBV11-2 with TRBJ2-1; 8 bases are shared with TRBD2. From germline, CDR1 is SGHAT and CDR2 FQNNGV. The CDR3 length is 11 residues. After removal of 3 bases from V and 14 bases from J, the junction contained 3 bases not matched to a gene.

This CDR3 is CSVIAGNNEQFF. CDR3 bases: TGCAGCGTTATAGCGGGGAACAATGAGCAGTTCTTC. The genes are TRBV29-1 and TRBJ2-1; the match to TRBD2 covers 8 bases. After removal of 5 bases from V and 5 bases from J, the junction contained 2 bases not matched to a gene. The CDR3 covers 12 residues. In germline, CDR1 is SQVTM, CDR2 ANQGSEA.

The chain joins TRBV13 to TRBJ2-7; 7 bases line up with TRBD1. Unmatched junction bases numbered 4, after V lost 5 bases and J lost 0 bases. CDR1 is PRHDT and CDR2 is FYEKMQ in the germline V gene (reference sequence). This CDR3 is 14 amino acids long. CDR3 nucleotides: TGTGCCAGCAGCCCCGGGACAGTCTCCTACGAGCAGTACTTC. Its protein is CASSPGTVSYEQYF. Full variable domain (outside the CDR3, taken from reference TRBV13 and TRBJ2-7): AAGVIQSPRHLIKEKRETATLKCYPIPRHDTVYWYQQGPGQDPQFLISFYEKMQSDKGSIPDRFSAQQFSDYHSELNMSSLELGDSALYFCASSPGTVSYEQYFGPGTRLTVT.